Each of the 26 T cell receptor beta chains below was sequenced from the same sample in a study of T cells in Graves' hyperthyroidism and ophthalmopathy. From RNA transcripts, TCR beta CDR3 regions were amplified. A first-round RT-PCR of the TCR CDR3 used the HTBI primer set. TCRdb analysed the multiplex PCR reads with MiXCR anew, one entry per CDR3 protein. The sample has fewer than 750,000 distinct CDR3 sequences, about half seen once. The sequenced sample was peripheral blood or thyroid tissue (not recorded which). Every receptor here comes from a woman aged 18-29 years with Graves' hyperthyroidism.

This clonotype was observed at least ten times. The J gene is TRBJ1-2, the V gene TRBV6-1; 8 nucleotides line up with TRBD1. J gave up 9 bases and V 2 bases, and 8 bases lay outside the gene matches. The CDR3 sequence is 14 residues long. Germline-derived CDR1 and CDR2 are MNHNS and SASEGT. The CDR3 is CASSERGTGRSYTF. As DNA, the CDR3 is TGTGCCAGCAGTGAACGGGGGACAGGTAGGAGCTACACCTTC.

The chain is built from TRBV12-3 or TRBV12-4 and TRBJ1-5; D is undetermined. The V end was cut by 6 bases, the J end by 11 bases, with 5 bases between. The CDR3 runs 9 residues. CDR3: CASRLTQHF. CDR3 bases: TGTGCCAGCAGGTTAACCCAGCATTTT.

This clonotype appeared many times. CDR3 residues: CSVEDPLSGTEAFF. In DNA, the CDR3 is TGCAGCGTTGAAGATCCGCTTTCGGGGACTGAAGCTTTCTTT. The chain is built from TRBV29-1 and TRBJ1-1; no clear D. Trimming pared 0 bases from V and 5 bases from J, leaving 13 bases between. Germline V gives CDR1 SQVTM, CDR2 ANQGSEA. The CDR3 runs to 14 residues.

This clonotype has at least ten counts. The rearrangement uses TRBV20-1 and TRBJ1-1; D unclear. Germline-derived CDR1 and CDR2 are DFQATT and SNEGSKA (reference sequence). The CDR3 covers 15 residues. V shed 0 bases and J shed 4 bases, with 15 bases lying between them. CDR3 DNA: TGCAGTGCTAGAGATAACTACAGCGGAGGCACTGAAGCTTTCTTT. This sequence encodes CSARDNYSGGTEAFF.

This clonotype was picked up many times. The chain links TRBV25-1 to TRBJ1-4, with TRBD1 matching 10 bases. V shed 0 bases, J shed 3 bases, and the junction held 7 bases outside the gene matches. The germline CDR1 and CDR2 sequences are MGHDK and SYGVNS. The CDR3 length is 18 residues. The CDR3 loop reads CASSEYSPGQGSNEKLFF. CDR3 in DNA: TGTGCCAGCAGTGAATATTCACCGGGACAGGGGTCTAATGAAAAACTGTTTTTT.

Ten or more counts support this clonotype. The chain links TRBV5-4 to TRBJ2-5; TRBD1 matches 7 bases. Germline trimming cut 4 bases from V and 5 bases from J; bases unmatched to any gene: 11. CDR3 length equals 15 residues. Per germline, CDR1 SGHNT and CDR2 YYREEE (reference sequence). DNA for the CDR3: TGTGCCAGCAGCGCGCAACAGGGGAAATGGGAGACCCAGTACTTC. Its translation is CASSAQQGKWETQYF. Together with reference TRBV5-4 and TRBJ2-5, the CDR3 gives the full variable domain: ETGVTQSPTHLIKTRGQQVTLRCSSQSGHNTVSWYQQALGQGPQFIFQYYREEENGRGNFPPRFSGLQFPNYSSELNVNALELDDSALYLCASSAQQGKWETQYFGPGTRLLVL.

This clonotype was observed a few times. The chain carries TRBV7-6 and TRBJ2-7; D remains unclear. Trimming removed 5 bases at V and 5 bases at J, with 16 bases between. The germline V gene has CDR1 SGHVS and CDR2 FNYEAQ. The CDR3 has 14 residues. In nucleotides, the CDR3 is TGTGCCAGCAGCCAAGATCTAGGGTTCGACGAGCAGTACTTC. Translation: CASSQDLGFDEQYF.

J is TRBJ2-7 and V is TRBV29-1, with 9 nucleotides matching TRBD1. The J segment lost 5 bases and the V segment lost 6 bases, leaving 5 bases of the junction unmatched. CDR3 length: 12 residues. The germline V gene encodes CDR1 SQVTM and CDR2 ANQGSEA. CDR3 in amino acids: CSVGTGRNEQYF. Here the CDR3 DNA reads TGCAGCGTAGGGACAGGGCGGAACGAGCAGTACTTC.

The chain recombines TRBV19 with TRBJ1-5; 10 bases are a match to TRBD1. This CDR3 comprises 19 residues. Germline CDR1 reads LNHDA; CDR2 reads SQIVND (reference sequence). The V gene end was trimmed by 3 bases and the J gene end by 0 bases; junction bases not matched to a gene: 11. CDR3 loop: CASSIREDRGVYSNQPQHF. In nucleotides, the CDR3 is TGTGCCAGTAGTATTCGGGAGGACAGGGGGGTTTATAGCAATCAGCCCCAGCATTTT.

This clonotype is a singleton in its sample. The genes are TRBV24-1 and TRBJ2-2, with 7 bases aligning to TRBD1. CDR1 is KGHDR and CDR2 is SFDVKD in the germline V gene. The CDR3 runs 16 residues. Trimming at V came to 5 bases and at J to 5 bases, leaving 10 bases not matched to a gene. CDR3 nucleotide sequence: TGTGCCACCAGTGCCTCAACGACAGGGCCAACCGGGGAGCTGTTTTTT. Translated, it gives CATSASTTGPTGELFF.

A word on this clonotype: A read error may produce the germline difference seen at one junction end. The gene calls are TRBV7-9 and TRBJ1-4; tentatively, D is TRBD1 (5 bases). The CDR3 totals 18 residues. CDR1 is SEHNR and CDR2 is FQNEAQ in the germline V gene (reference sequence). The CDR3 is CASSQLFGTLGGNEKLFF. The CDR3 DNA reads TGTGCCAGCAGCCAACTCTTCGGGACCCTAGGCGGCAATGAGAAACTGTTTTTT. Drawing the rest from reference TRBV7-9 and TRBJ1-4, the complete variable domain is DTGVSQNPRHKITKRGQNVTFRCDPISEHNRLYWYRQTLGQGPEFLTYFQNEAQLEKSRLLSDRFSAERPKGSFSTLEIQRTEQGDSAMYLCASSQLFGTLGGNEKLFFGSGTQLSVL.

The chain couples TRBV20-1 to TRBJ2-5; 9 bases match TRBD2. This CDR3 has 12 amino acids. Trimming at V came to 3 bases and at J to 4 bases, leaving 0 bases not matched to a gene. Germline CDR1 and CDR2: DFQATT and SNEGSKA (reference sequence). The CDR3 sequence: CSASSGRETQYF. The CDR3 DNA is TGCAGTGCTAGTAGCGGGAGAGAGACCCAGTACTTC.

This clonotype has at least ten counts. The V and J genes are TRBV6-6 and TRBJ2-7; D possibly uses TRBD1 or TRBD2 (7 bases each). CDR1 is MNHNY, CDR2 SVGAGI, per germline (reference sequence). This CDR3 region has 12 residues. The germline V and J ends were trimmed by 6 bases and 7 bases, with 13 bases remaining between them. The CDR3 DNA reads TGTGCCAGCAGCCGTCAGGGGGGGGAGCAGTACTTC. Encoded protein: CASSRQGGEQYF.

This chain links TRBV10-3 with TRBJ2-5; D is possibly TRBD1 (6 bases). The CDR3 contains 15 residues. Trimming took off 6 bases at V and 2 bases at J, with 16 bases between the two ends. The germline V gene encodes CDR1 ENHRY and CDR2 SYGVKD. CDR3 in amino acids: CAISQPSTGQETQYF. The CDR3 region has the DNA TGTGCCATCAGCCAACCTTCGACAGGACAAGAGACCCAGTACTTC.

This clonotype was picked up many times. The chain recombines TRBV20-1 with TRBJ2-7; 9 bases align to TRBD2. The germline gives CDR1 DFQATT, CDR2 SNEGSKA (reference sequence). V was pared by 3 bases and J by 4 bases, with 4 bases of the junction left unmatched. The CDR3 extends over 13 amino acids. The CDR3 region is CSASYLAGYEQYF. CDR3 sequence (DNA): TGCAGTGCTAGTTACCTAGCGGGGTACGAGCAGTACTTC.

At least ten counts were recorded for this clonotype. The chain recombines TRBV7-6 with TRBJ2-7, with D possibly being TRBD2 (5 bases). The V and J ends lost 5 bases and 3 bases respectively, with 14 bases between them. The length of the CDR3 is 14 residues. Germline V lookup: CDR1 SGHVS, CDR2 FNYEAQ. The CDR3, as DNA: TGTGCCAGCAGCCCCCGAGAGGGAGACTACGAGCAGTACTTC. Its protein product is CASSPREGDYEQYF.

J is TRBJ1-6 and V is TRBV6-5; weak D call: TRBD1 (5 bases). V lost 5 bases and J lost 8, with 16 bases in between. Germline CDR1 and CDR2: MNHEY and SVGAGI. The CDR3 runs 15 residues. In DNA form, the CDR3 reads TGTGCCAGCAGTCCCCAGACAGAAAAAGATTCACCCCTCCACTTT. Amino acid sequence: CASSPQTEKDSPLHF.

At least ten counts were recorded for this clonotype. This chain links TRBV19 with TRBJ2-7; D uncertain. The V and J ends lost 1 base and 0 bases respectively, with 7 bases between them. CDR3 length equals 14 residues. Germline assignment: CDR1 LNHDA and CDR2 SQIVND (reference sequence). The CDR3 DNA is TGTGCCAGTAGTATAGGTGCCAGCTCCTACGAGCAGTACTTC. Protein: CASSIGASSYEQYF.

This clonotype has a handful of counts. The chain links TRBV15 to TRBJ2-5; 11 nucleotides agree with TRBD2. CDR3 size: 19 residues. In germline, CDR1 is LNHNV, CDR2 YYDKDF (reference sequence). V dropped 1 base and J dropped 5; count of bases not matched to a gene: 15. CDR3 amino acids: CATSRAAARWASGRETQYF. Here the CDR3 DNA reads TGTGCCACCAGCAGAGCCGCGGCACGGTGGGCTAGCGGGAGGGAGACCCAGTACTTC.

The chain combines TRBV29-1 with TRBJ2-7, with no clear D. Germline CDR1 SQVTM, CDR2 ANQGSEA. The CDR3 totals 10 residues. As DNA, the CDR3 is TGCAGTGCTCGGCCTGACCTCTTATACTTC. Amino acid sequence: CSARPDLLYF.

Ten or more counts support this clonotype. This may be a read error: a much more frequent sequence differs by one nucleotide. The V gene is TRBV9, the J gene TRBJ1-6; no clear D. The germline CDR1 and CDR2 sequences are SGDLS and YYNGEE. Trimming cost V 0 bases and J 7 bases, with 2 bases left between them. The CDR3 extends over 12 amino acids. CDR3 sequence: CASSVGNSPLHF. CDR3 nucleotides: TGTGCCAGCAGCGTAGGGAATTCACCCCTCCACTTT.

This clonotype came up many times. This rearrangement joins TRBV7-9 to TRBJ1-1; D gene ambiguous. Germline values: CDR1 SEHNR, CDR2 FQNEAQ (reference sequence). The CDR3 is made up of 11 amino acids. V was clipped by 5 bases and J by 8 bases, with 9 bases between them. This chain's CDR3 is CASSPKHEAFF. Written as DNA, the CDR3 is TGTGCCAGCAGCCCAAAACACGAAGCTTTCTTT.

The sample holds many counts of this clonotype. This chain connects TRBV19 to TRBJ2-1, with 13 bases identical to TRBD2. With 5 bases clipped from V and 8 bases from J, the junction kept 12 bases outside the gene matches. From germline, CDR1 is LNHDA and CDR2 SQIVND (reference sequence). The CDR3 sequence is 17 residues long. The CDR3 region has the DNA TGTGCCAGTAGTCTGTGGTCCGGGACTAGCGGGAAGTATGAGCAGTTCTTC. This codes for CASSLWSGTSGKYEQFF.

This clonotype was observed many times. V usage is TRBV10-3 and J usage is TRBJ2-3, with a possible D match to TRBD2 (6 bases). The CDR3 sequence is 13 residues long. Germline-derived CDR1 and CDR2 are ENHRY and SYGVKD. Between the trimmed V and J ends, which lost 8 bases and 6 bases, there was a span of 15 bases. CDR3 bases: TGTGCCATCTCGGAGGGAGAGTCGGATACGCAGTATTTT. As protein: CAISEGESDTQYF.

The chain couples TRBV10-2 to TRBJ2-7; 8 bases agree with TRBD1. The assigned J gene may be wrong: the sequence end matches TRBJ2-1 better. The CDR3 is made up of 15 amino acids. Germline CDR1 WSHSY, CDR2 SAAADI. In DNA, the CDR3 is TGCGCCAGCAGTCAGGGGGCTTTACCCTACAATGAGCAGTTCTTC. Amino acids: CASSQGALPYNEQFF.

The chain combines TRBV7-9 with TRBJ2-5; D unresolved. CDR1 and CDR2 from the germline V gene are SEHNR and FQNEAQ (reference sequence). This CDR3 comprises 12 residues. The germline V and J ends were trimmed by 3 bases and 9 bases, with 11 bases remaining between them. The CDR3 sequence is CASSLPRAPQYF. In nucleotides, the CDR3 is TGTGCCAGCAGCTTGCCACGGGCACCCCAGTACTTC.